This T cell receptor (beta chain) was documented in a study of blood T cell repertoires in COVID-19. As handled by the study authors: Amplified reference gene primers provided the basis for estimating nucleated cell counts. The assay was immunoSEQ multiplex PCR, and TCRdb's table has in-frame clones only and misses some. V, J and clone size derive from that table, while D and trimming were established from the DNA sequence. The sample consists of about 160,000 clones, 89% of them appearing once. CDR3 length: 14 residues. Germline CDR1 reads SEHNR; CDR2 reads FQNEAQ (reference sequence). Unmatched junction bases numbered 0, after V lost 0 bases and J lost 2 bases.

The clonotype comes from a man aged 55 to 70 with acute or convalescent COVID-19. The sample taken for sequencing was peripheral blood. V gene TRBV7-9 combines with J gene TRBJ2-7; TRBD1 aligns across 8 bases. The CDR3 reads CASSLAGQAYEQYF. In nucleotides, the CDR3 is TGTGCCAGCAGCTTAGCGGGACAGGCCTACGAGCAGTACTTC.